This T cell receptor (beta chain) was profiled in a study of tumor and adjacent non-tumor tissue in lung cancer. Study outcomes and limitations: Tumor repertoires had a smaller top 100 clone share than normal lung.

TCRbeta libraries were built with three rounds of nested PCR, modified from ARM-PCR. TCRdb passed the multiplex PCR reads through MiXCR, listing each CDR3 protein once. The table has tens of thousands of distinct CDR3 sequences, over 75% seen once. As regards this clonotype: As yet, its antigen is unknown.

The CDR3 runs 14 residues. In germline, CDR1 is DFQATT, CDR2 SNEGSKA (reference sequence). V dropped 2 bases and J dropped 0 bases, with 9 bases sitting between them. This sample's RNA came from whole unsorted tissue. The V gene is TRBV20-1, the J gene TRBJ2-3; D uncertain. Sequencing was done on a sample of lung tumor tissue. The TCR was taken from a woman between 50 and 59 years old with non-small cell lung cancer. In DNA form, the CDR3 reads TGCAGTGCTAGAACTCAGACAAGCACAGATACGCAGTATTTT. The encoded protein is CSARTQTSTDTQYF.